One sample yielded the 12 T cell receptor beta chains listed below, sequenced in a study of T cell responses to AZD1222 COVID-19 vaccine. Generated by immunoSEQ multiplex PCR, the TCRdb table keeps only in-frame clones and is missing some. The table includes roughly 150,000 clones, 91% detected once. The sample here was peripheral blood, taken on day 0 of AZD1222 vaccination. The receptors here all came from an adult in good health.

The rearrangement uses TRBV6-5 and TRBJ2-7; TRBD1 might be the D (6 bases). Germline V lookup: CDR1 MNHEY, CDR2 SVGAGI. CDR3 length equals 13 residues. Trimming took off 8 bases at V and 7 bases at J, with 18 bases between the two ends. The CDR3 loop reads CASSRGGPREQYF. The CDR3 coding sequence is TGTGCCAGCTCGAGAGGGGGACCGAGGGAGCAGTACTTC.

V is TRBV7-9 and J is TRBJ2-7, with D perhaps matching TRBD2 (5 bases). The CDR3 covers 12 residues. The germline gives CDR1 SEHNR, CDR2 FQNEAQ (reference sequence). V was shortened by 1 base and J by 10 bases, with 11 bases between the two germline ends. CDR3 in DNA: TGTGCCAGCAGCTTAGGGATGAGCGGCCAGTACTTC. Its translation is CASSLGMSGQYF. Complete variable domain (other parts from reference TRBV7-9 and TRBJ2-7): DTGVSQNPRHKITKRGQNVTFRCDPISEHNRLYWYRQTLGQGPEFLTYFQNEAQLEKSRLLSDRFSAERPKGSFSTLEIQRTEQGDSAMYLCASSLGMSGQYFGPGTRLTVT.

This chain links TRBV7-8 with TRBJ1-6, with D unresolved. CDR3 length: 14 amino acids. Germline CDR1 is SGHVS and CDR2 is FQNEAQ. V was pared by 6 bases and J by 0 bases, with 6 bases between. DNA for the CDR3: TGTGCCAGCAGGGAGAGCTCCTATAATTCACCCCTCCACTTT. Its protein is CASRESSYNSPLHF.

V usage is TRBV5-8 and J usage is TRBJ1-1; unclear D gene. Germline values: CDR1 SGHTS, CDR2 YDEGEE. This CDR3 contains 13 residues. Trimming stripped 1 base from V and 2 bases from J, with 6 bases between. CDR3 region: CASSLMSNTEAFF. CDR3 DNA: TGTGCCAGCAGCTTGATGTCCAACACTGAAGCTTTCTTT.

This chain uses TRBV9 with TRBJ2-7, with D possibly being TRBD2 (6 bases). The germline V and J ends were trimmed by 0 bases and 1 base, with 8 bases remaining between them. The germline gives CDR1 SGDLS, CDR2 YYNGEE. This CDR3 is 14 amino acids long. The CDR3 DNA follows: TGTGCCAGCAGCGTAGATGGGGGGTCCTACGAGCAGTACTTC. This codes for CASSVDGGSYEQYF.

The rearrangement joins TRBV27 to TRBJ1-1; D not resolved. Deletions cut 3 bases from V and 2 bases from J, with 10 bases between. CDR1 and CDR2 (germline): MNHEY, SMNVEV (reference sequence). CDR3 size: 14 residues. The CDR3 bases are TGTGCCAGCAGTTTCGGGGAGGGAAACACTGAAGCTTTCTTT. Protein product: CASSFGEGNTEAFF.

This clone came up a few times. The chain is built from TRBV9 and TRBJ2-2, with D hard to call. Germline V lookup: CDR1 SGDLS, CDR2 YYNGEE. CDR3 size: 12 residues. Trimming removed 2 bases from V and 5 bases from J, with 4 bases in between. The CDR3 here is CASSVSTGELFF. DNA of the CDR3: TGTGCCAGCAGCGTGAGTACCGGGGAGCTGTTTTTT.

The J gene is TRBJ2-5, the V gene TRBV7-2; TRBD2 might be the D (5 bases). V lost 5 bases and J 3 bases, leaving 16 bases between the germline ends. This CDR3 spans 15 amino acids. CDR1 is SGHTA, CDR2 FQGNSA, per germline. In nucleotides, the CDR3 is TGTGCCAGCAGCACTAGACCAGGCCCTAAAGAGACCCAGTACTTC. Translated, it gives CASSTRPGPKETQYF.

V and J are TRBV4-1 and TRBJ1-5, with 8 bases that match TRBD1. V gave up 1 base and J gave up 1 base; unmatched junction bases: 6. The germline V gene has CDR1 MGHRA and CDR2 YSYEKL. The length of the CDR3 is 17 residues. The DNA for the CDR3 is TGCGCCAGCAGCCAAGTGACAGGGGCGGGAAGCAATCAGCCCCAGCATTTT. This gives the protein CASSQVTGAGSNQPQHF.

CDR3 in amino acids: CASRSPGQGGEQYF. CDR3 bases: TGTGCCAGCAGATCGCCGGGACAGGGGGGAGAGCAGTACTTC. This chain links TRBV27 with TRBJ2-7, with TRBD1 identical over 11 bases. The germline V gene encodes CDR1 MNHEY and CDR2 SMNVEV (reference sequence). V trimming: 6 bases; J trimming: 7 bases; junction bases outside the gene matches: 8. CDR3 length equals 14 residues.

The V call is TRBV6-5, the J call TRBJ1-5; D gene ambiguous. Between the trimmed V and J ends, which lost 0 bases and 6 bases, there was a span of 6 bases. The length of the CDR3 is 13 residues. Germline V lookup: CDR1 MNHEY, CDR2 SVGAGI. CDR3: CASSYSIVQPQHF. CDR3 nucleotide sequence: TGTGCCAGCAGTTACTCGATCGTTCAGCCCCAGCATTTT.

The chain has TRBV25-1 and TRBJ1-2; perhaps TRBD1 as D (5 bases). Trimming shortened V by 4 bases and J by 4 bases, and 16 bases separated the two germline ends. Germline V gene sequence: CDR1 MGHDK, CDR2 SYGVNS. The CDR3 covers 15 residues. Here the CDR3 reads CASSGDLGRLYGYTF. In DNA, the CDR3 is TGTGCCAGCAGTGGGGACCTGGGCAGACTCTATGGCTACACCTTC.